This is a list of T cell receptor beta chains from one sample in a study of cytotoxic CD8 clonotypes in ibrutinib-treated CLL. Generated by immunoSEQ multiplex PCR, the TCRdb table keeps only in-frame clones and is missing some. This table holds 250,000 to 350,000 clones, 70% to 80% found once. This specimen consisted of PBMCs, obtained at disease progression, from a patient treated with ibrutinib. These receptors all stem from a human donor with chronic lymphocytic leukemia. The CDR3 runs from the conserved cysteine through the conserved F or W. The order of the fields is J gene, V gene, D gene, clone size, CDR3 protein, CDR3 DNA. A D gene is named only where the DNA matches it firmly. Clone size is shown for a subset of rows, as once, few, many or a class of expanded clone.

TRBJ1-2,TRBV9,-,few,CASSAISSGAYGYTF,TGTGCCAGCAGCGCCATTTCGTCCGGGGCTTATGGCTACACCTTC
TRBJ1-2,TRBV5-6,-,-,CASSLEPGAYGYTF,TGTGCCAGCAGCTTGGAACCTGGAGCCTATGGCTACACCTTC
TRBJ1-3,TRBV7-9,-,-,CASSLRPIPGNTIYF,TGTGCCAGCAGCTTAAGACCGATCCCCGGGAACACCATATATTTT
TRBJ2-1,TRBV2,-,-,CASSWGLEQFF,TGTGCCAGCTCGTGGGGGCTTGAGCAGTTCTTC
TRBJ1-1,TRBV11-2,-,-,CASSLRGAMAFF,TGTGCCAGCAGCTTAAGGGGGGCAATGGCTTTCTTT
TRBJ2-1,TRBV20-1,-,once,CSASLYNEQFF,TGCAGTGCAAGTTTGTACAATGAGCAGTTCTTC
TRBJ2-1,TRBV5-1,TRBD1,few,CASSLQQGAVDEQFF,TGCGCCAGCAGCTTACAACAGGGGGCTGTGGATGAGCAGTTCTTC
TRBJ1-2,TRBV11-2,TRBD1,-,CASSLGPDRGGYTF,TGTGCCAGCAGCTTAGGTCCGGACAGGGGAGGCTACACCTTC
TRBJ2-1,TRBV2,-,-,CASRWGGYNEQFF,TGTGCCAGCAGGTGGGGTGGATACAATGAGCAGTTCTTC
TRBJ2-2,TRBV7-2,-,few,CASTLQAVLGGELFF,TGTGCCAGCACCTTACAAGCCGTATTGGGCGGGGAGCTGTTTTTT
TRBJ1-1,TRBV5-4,-,few,CASSWWGTEAFF,TGTGCCAGCAGCTGGTGGGGGACTGAAGCTTTCTTT
TRBJ2-5,TRBV7-9,TRBD1,-,CASSPGTVPQETQYF,TGTGCCAGCAGCCCAGGGACAGTACCCCAAGAGACCCAGTACTTC